This record looks at one TCR beta chain sequence and its context. This clonotype was counted at least ten times. There is no known antigen for this receptor. No base quality information exists; no much larger clone differs at one position. Relative to germline, V is missing 2 bases and J is missing 3 bases, with 4 bases of the junction outside any gene match. CDR1 SGHTA and CDR2 FQGNSA are derived from the germline V gene. Including the terminal cysteine and phenylalanine, the CDR3 comprises 15 residues. Left in the record is the CDR3 DNA by itself, 45 bases read in frame from the first base. These data originate in a study of T cell repertoires in cytomegalovirus infection (dated by TCRdb to between 2018 and 2021). In the study overall: Donor HLA type was relevant to the analysis, as public TCR beta signatures indicated carriage of CMV infection together with the matching HLA type.

The instrument given in TCRdb is Illumina HiSeq 1500. TCRdb's own reprocessing of the public reads used fastp at Q25 and MiXCR and kept productive beta chains. When rows share a CDR3 protein, they turn into one entry using the most common DNA and genes. The sample yields 310,000 or so distinct CDR3 sequences; under 30% were counted once. The ten top clones hold around 14% of the sample. Findings and caveats that apply to the study as a whole: Carriers of CMV infection plus the relevant HLA type were discriminated by the cumulative frequency of public TCR beta family members in the study cohort and in an independent roughly 340-donor cohort. The ex vivo response was dominated by HLA-C-restricted CMV-specific TCR beta clonotypes, which also provided the single most frequent clonotype in two of eight donors.

Sequenced material: PBMCs. The rearrangement combines TRBV7-2 with TRBJ2-1, with TRBD1 identical over 7 junction bases. This sequence was found in a human donor in good health (CMV status not recorded). Some clones in this sample may be carry-over from other donors' samples. The CDR3 sequence is CASSLRQGNYNEQFF. The nucleotide sequence is TGTGCCAGCAGCTTACGACAGGGTAACTACAATGAGCAGTTCTTC. Outside the CDR3, residues come from the reference TRBV7-2 and TRBJ2-1 proteins, so the full variable domain is: GAGVSQSPSNKVTEKGKDVELRCDPISGHTALYWYRQSLGQGLEFLIYFQGNSAPDKSGLPSDRFSAERTGGSVSTLTIQRTQQEDSAVYLCASSLRQGNYNEQFFGPGTRLTVL.